The text below deals with one TCR beta chain. The data belong to a study of control samples from healthy donors and cancer patients. Sequencing was performed with immunoSEQ multiplex PCR; in TCRdb, only in-frame clones are kept and a portion is missing. The sample records about 95,000 clones, 70% to 90% being singletons. The V gene lost 4 bases and the J gene lost 4 bases, with 10 bases spanning the gap. This CDR3 is built from 12 residues. The germline CDR1 and CDR2 sequences are SQVTM and ANQGSEA. The sample was blood. This sequence joins TRBV29-1 and TRBJ1-2; D unclear. The receptor was isolated from a man younger than 40 in good health. CDR3 in amino acids: CSVVGFTYGYTF. DNA for the CDR3: TGCAGCGTTGTAGGGTTTACCTATGGCTACACCTTC.